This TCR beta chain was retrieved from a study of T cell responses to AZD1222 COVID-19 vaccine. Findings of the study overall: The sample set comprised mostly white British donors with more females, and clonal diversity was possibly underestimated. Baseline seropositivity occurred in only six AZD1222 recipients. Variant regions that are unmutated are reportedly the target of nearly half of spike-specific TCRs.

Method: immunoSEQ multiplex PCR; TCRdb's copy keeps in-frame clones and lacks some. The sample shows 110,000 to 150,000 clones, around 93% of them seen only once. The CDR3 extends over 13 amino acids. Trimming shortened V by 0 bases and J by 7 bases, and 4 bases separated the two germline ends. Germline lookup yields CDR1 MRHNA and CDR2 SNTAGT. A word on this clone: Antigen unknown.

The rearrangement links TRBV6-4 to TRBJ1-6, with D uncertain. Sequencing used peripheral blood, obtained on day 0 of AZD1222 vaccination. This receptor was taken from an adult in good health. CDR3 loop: CASSDSVNSPLHF. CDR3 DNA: TGTGCCAGCAGTGACTCGGTGAATTCACCCCTCCACTTT.